Below, 6 T cell receptor beta chains from the same sample are listed, as sequenced in a study of Tregs in tolerant kidney transplant recipients. TCRdb's table, derived via immunoSEQ multiplex PCR, lists solely in-frame clones and lacks some. Here the sample table reports 25,000 to 35,000 clones. This sample comprised CD8+ T cells from blood, obtained before the transplant. These receptors all come from a human donor who received a combined kidney and bone marrow transplant.

With regard to this clone: The read terminates 3 residues ahead of where the CDR3 ends, so the germline J gene completes it. The genes are TRBV18 and TRBJ2-3; D gene uncertain. The CDR3 is 14 residues long. Germline CDR1 and CDR2: KGHSH and LQKENI. V dropped 2 bases and J dropped 6 bases, with 12 bases sitting between them. CDR3 sequence reads: CASSPRRLEDTQYF. CDR3 DNA (partial): TGTGCCAGCTCACCAAGGCGGCTGGAGGATACG.

Notes on this clone: The sequenced fragment ends 3 residues before the CDR3 boundary, so the rest is inferred from the germline J gene. This chain links TRBV7-8 with TRBJ2-3; D is perhaps TRBD1 (5 bases). The CDR3 has 16 residues. Trimming took off 1 base at V and 0 bases at J, with 11 bases between the two ends. CDR1 is SGHVS, CDR2 FQNEAQ, per germline. The CDR3 region is CASSLGRATSTDTQYF. The sequenced part of the CDR3 DNA is TGTGCCAGCAGCTTAGGCAGGGCCACTAGCACAGATACG.

Comments on this clone: Read sequence stops 3 residues before the CDR3 end, and the germline J gene provides the missing end. This sequence joins TRBV2 and TRBJ1-1; TRBD1 agrees at 9 bases. CDR1 and CDR2 (germline): SNHLY, FYNNEI. The J segment lost 1 base and the V segment lost 9 bases, leaving 6 bases of the junction unmatched. CDR3 length: 14 amino acids. CDR3 DNA (partial): TGTGCCAGTAGCCAGGGACAGGGGAACACTGAA. This sequence encodes CASSQGQGNTE. The whole CDR3 protein is CASSQGQGNTEAFF. Variable domain in full (rest from reference TRBV2 and TRBJ1-1): EPEVTQTPSHQVTQMGQEVILRCVPISNHLYFYWYRQILGQKVEFLVSFYNNEISEKSEIFDDQFSVERPDGSNFTLKIRSTKLEDSAMYFCASSQGQGNTEAFFGQGTRLTVV.

With respect to this clone: The sequence runs out 3 residues before the end of the CDR3; the remainder is reconstructed from the germline J gene. The chain uses TRBV7-8 and TRBJ1-1, with D uncertain. The V end lost 1 base, the J end lost 6 bases, and 12 bases lay between the germline ends. Germline V gene data show CDR1 as SGHVS and CDR2 as FQNEAQ. The length of the CDR3 is 14 residues. CDR3 protein: CASSLGAATAEAFF. Partial CDR3 DNA: TGTGCCAGCAGCTTAGGGGCAGCCACCGCTGAA.

For this clone: The read comes to an end 3 residues before the CDR3 does, leaving the germline J gene to fill in the end. The rearrangement uses TRBV7-9 and TRBJ2-5, with D possibly being TRBD1 (6 bases). V lost 1 base, J lost 5 bases, and 11 bases lay in between. Germline V gene sequence: CDR1 SEHNR, CDR2 FQNEAQ (reference sequence). The CDR3 consists of 14 residues. The CDR3 sequence: CASSLVRGGETQYF. CDR3 DNA, as far as it was read: TGTGCCAGCAGCTTAGTCAGGGGCGGGGAGACC.

Comments on this clone: The read stops 3 residues short of the end of the CDR3; the missing end is completed from the germline J gene. V is TRBV6-1 and J is TRBJ1-6; weak D call: TRBD1 (6 bases). Trimming took 4 bases from V and 8 from J, leaving 15 bases between them. CDR3 size: 15 residues. Looked up from germline, CDR1 is MNHNS and CDR2 is SASEGT. Incomplete CDR3 DNA: TGTGCCAGCAGTGGAGTGGGACAAGTTCATTCACCC. It translates to CASSGVGQVHSP. The CDR3 in full is CASSGVGQVHSPLHF.